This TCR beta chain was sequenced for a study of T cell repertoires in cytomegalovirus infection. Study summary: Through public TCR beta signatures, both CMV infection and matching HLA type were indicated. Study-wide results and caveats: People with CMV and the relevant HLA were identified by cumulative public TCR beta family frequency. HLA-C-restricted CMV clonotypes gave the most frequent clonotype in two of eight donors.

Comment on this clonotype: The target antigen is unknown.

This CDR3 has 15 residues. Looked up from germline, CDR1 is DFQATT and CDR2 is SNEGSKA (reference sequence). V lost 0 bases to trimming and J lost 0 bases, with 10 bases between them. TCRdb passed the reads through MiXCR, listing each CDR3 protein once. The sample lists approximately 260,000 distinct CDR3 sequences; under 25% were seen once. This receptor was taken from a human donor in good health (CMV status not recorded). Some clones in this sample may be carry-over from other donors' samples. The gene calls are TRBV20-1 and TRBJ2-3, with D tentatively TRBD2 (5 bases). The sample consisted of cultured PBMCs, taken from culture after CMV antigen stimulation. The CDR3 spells CSARDPGGSTDTQYF. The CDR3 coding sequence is TGCAGTGCTAGAGATCCAGGCGGGAGCACAGATACGCAGTATTTT.